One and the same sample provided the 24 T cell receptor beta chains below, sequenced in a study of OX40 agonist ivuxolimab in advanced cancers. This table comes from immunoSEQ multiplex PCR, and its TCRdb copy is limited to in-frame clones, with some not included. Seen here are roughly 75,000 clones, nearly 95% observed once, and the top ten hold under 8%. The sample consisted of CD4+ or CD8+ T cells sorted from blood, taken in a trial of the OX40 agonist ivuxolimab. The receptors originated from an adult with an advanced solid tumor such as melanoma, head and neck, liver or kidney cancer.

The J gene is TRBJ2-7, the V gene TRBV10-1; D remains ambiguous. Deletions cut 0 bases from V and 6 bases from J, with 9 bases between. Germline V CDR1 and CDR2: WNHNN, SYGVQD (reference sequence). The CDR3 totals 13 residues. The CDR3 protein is CASSESSQSEQYF. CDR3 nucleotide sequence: TGCGCCAGCAGTGAGTCATCGCAGTCCGAGCAGTACTTC.

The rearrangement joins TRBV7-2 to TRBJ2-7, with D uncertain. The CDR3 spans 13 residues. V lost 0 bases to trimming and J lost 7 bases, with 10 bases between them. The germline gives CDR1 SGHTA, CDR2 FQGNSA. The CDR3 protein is CASSLAGPGEQYF. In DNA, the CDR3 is TGTGCCAGCAGCTTAGCTGGGCCCGGTGAGCAGTACTTC.

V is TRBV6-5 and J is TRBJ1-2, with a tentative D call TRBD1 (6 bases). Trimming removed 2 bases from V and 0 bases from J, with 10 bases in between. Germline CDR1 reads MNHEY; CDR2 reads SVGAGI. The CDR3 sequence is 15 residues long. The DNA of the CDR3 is TGTGCCAGCAGTTACACGACAGGATCTAACTATGGCTACACCTTC. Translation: CASSYTTGSNYGYTF.

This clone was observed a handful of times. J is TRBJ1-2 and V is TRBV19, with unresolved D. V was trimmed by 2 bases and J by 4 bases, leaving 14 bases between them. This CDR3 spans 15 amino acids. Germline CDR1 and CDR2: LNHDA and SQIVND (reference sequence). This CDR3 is CASSISLQLPYGYTF. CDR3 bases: TGTGCCAGTAGTATAAGTCTTCAACTACCCTATGGCTACACCTTC. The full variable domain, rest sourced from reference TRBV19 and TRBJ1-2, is DGGITQSPKYLFRKEGQNVTLSCEQNLNHDAMYWYRQDPGQGLRLIYYSQIVNDFQKGDIAEGYSVSREKKESFPLTVTSAQKNPTAFYLCASSISLQLPYGYTFGSGTRLTVV.

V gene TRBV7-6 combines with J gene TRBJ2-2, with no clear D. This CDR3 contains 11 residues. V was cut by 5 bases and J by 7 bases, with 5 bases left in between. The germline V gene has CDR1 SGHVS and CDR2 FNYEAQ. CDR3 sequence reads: CASSLVGELFF. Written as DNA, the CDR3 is TGTGCCAGCAGCCTGGTCGGGGAGCTGTTTTTT.

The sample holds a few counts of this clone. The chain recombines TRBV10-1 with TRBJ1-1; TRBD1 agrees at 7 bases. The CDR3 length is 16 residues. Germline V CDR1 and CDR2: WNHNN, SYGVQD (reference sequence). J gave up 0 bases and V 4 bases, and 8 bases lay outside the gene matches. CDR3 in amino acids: CASSAILTGVNTEAFF. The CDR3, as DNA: TGCGCCAGCAGTGCCATCCTCACAGGGGTGAACACTGAAGCTTTCTTT.

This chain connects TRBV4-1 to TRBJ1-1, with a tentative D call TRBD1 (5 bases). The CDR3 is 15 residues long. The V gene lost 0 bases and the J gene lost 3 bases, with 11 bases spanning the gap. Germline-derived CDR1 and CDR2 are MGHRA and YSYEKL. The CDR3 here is CASSQEGQGYTEAFF. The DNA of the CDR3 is TGCGCCAGCAGCCAAGAAGGGCAGGGCTACACTGAAGCTTTCTTT.

The CDR3 DNA follows: TGTGCCAGCAGCCAGAGAGACAGGCCGGACGGAACAGAGACCCAGTACTTC. Amino acid sequence: CASSQRDRPDGTETQYF. The genes are TRBV7-6 and TRBJ2-5; maybe TRBD1 (6 bases). Germline V gene sequence: CDR1 SGHVS, CDR2 FNYEAQ. The CDR3 is 17 residues long. V was pared by 5 bases and J by 4 bases, with 23 bases between.

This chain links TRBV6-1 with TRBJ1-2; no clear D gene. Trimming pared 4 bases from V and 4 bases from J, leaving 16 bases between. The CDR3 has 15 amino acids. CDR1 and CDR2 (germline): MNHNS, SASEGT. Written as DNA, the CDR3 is TGTGCCAGCAGTGGCGCTAGTGTCCCAGGCTATGGCTACACCTTC. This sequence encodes CASSGASVPGYGYTF.

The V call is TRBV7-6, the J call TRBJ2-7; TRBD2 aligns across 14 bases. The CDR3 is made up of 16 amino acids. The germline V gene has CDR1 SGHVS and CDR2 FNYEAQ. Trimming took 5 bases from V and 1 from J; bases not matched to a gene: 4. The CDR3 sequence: CASSPGTSGGSYEQYF. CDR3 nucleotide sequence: TGTGCCAGCAGCCCCGGGACTAGCGGGGGTTCCTACGAGCAGTACTTC.

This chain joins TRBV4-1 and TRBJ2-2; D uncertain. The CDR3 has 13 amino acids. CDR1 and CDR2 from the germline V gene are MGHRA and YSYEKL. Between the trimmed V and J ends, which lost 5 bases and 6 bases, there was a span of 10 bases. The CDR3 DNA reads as TGCGCCAGCAGCATTCGTCCCCCCGGGGAGCTGTTTTTT. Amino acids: CASSIRPPGELFF.

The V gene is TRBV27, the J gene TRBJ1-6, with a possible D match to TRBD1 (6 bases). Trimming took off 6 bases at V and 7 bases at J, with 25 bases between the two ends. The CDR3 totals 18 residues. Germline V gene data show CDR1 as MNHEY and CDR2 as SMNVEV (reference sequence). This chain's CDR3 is CASSSQGLSILGNSPLHF. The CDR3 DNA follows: TGTGCCAGCAGCTCACAGGGATTATCGATTTTGGGCAATTCACCCCTCCACTTT.

The CDR3 loop reads CATRATTNEKLFF. CDR3 nucleotides: TGTGCCACCCGGGCCACAACTAATGAAAAACTGTTTTTT. V gene TRBV14 combines with J gene TRBJ1-4; the D is unclear. Trimming took off 10 bases at V and 0 bases at J, with 9 bases between the two ends. The CDR3 has 13 residues. Germline V gene data show CDR1 as SGHDN and CDR2 as FVKESK.

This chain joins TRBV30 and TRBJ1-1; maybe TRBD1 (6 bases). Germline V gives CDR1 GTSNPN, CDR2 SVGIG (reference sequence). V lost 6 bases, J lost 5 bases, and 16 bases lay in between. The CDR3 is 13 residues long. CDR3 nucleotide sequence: TGTGCCTGCCTTGGGGGGGCTGGGACTGAAGCTTTCTTT. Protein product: CACLGGAGTEAFF.

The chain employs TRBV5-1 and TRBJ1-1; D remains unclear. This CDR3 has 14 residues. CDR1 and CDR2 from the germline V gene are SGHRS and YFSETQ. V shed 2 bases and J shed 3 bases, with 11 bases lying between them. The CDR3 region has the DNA TGCGCCAGCAGCTTATATGGGCGGGACACTGAAGCTTTCTTT. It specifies CASSLYGRDTEAFF.

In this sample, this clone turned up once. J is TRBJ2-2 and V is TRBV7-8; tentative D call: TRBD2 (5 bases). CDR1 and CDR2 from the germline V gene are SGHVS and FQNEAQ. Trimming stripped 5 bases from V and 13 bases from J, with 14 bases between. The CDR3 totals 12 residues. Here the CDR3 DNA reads TGTGCCAGCAGCCCCTGGGGTGGAGGGCTGTTTTTT. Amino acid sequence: CASSPWGGGLFF. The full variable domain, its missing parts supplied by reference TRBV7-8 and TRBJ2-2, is GAGVSQSPRYKVAKRGQDVALRCDPISGHVSLFWYQQALGQGPEFLTYFQNEAQLDKSGLPSDRFFAERPEGSVSTLKIQRTQQEDSAVYLCASSPWGGGLFFGEGSRLTVL.

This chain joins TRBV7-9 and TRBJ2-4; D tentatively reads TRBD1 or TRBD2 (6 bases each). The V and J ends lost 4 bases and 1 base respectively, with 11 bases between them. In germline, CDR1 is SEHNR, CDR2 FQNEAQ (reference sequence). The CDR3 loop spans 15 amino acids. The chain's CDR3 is CASSSGDLAKNIQYF. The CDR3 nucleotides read TGTGCCAGCAGCTCAGGGGACTTGGCCAAAAACATTCAGTACTTC. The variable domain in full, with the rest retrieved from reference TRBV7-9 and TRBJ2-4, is DTGVSQNPRHKITKRGQNVTFRCDPISEHNRLYWYRQTLGQGPEFLTYFQNEAQLEKSRLLSDRFSAERPKGSFSTLEIQRTEQGDSAMYLCASSSGDLAKNIQYFGAGTRLSVL.

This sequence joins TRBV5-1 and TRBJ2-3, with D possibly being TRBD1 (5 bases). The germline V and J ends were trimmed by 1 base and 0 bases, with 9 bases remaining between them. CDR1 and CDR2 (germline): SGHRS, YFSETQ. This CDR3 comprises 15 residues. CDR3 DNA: TGCGCCAGCAGCTTGACACAGGAAAGCACAGATACGCAGTATTTT. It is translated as CASSLTQESTDTQYF.

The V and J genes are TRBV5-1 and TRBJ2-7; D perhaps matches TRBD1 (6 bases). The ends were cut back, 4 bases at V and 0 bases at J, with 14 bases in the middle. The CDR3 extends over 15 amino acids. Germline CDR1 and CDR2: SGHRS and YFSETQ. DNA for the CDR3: TGCGCCAGCAGCGTGGCGGTACAGGGCTCCTACGAGCAGTACTTC. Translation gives CASSVAVQGSYEQYF.

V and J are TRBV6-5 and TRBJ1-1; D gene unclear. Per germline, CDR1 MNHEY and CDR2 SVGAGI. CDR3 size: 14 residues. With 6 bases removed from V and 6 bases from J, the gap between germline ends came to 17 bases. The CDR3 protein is CASRFTTSGAEAFF. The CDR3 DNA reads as TGTGCCAGCAGGTTTACTACATCTGGCGCTGAAGCTTTCTTT.

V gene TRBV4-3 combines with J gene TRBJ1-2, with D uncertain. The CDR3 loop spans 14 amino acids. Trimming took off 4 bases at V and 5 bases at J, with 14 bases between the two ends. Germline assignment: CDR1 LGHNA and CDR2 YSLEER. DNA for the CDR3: TGCGCCAGCAGCCTTGTTGGCAGCGCGTATGGCTACACCTTC. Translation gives CASSLVGSAYGYTF.

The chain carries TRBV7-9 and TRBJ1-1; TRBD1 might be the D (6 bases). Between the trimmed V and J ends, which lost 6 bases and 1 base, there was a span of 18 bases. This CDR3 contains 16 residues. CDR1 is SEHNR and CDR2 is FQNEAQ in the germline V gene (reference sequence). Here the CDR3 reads CASRKEGGGQNTEAFF. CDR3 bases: TGTGCCAGCAGGAAGGAGGGAGGGGGGCAGAACACTGAAGCTTTCTTT.

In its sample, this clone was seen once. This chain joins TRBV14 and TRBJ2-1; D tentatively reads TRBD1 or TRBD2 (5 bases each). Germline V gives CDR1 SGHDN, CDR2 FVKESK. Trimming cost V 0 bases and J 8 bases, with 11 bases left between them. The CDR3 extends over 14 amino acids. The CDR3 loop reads CASSQERGSHEQFF. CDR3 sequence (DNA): TGTGCCAGCAGCCAAGAGAGGGGTTCCCATGAGCAGTTCTTC.

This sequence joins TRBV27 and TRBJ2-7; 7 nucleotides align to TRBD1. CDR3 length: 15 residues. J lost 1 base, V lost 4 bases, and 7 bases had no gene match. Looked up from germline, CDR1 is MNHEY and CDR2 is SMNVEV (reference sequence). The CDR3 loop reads CASSSRTGLSYEQYF. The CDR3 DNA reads TGTGCCAGCAGTTCCCGGACAGGCCTATCCTACGAGCAGTACTTC.